These 17 T cell receptor beta chains originate from one sample sequenced in a study of molecular identifiers for immune sequencing clone quantification. One entry per CDR3 protein, called by TCRdb with MiXCR from the PCR reads. Here the sample spans under 85,000 distinct CDR3 sequences, less than 20% being singletons. Sequencing was done on a sample of naive CD8+ T cells from blood, with Jurkat cell RNA spiked in. The subset here: FACS-sorted CD8+CD4-CCR7+CD45RA+ naive T cells. The receptors here all came from a human donor in good health. Some libraries in this study had Jurkat cell RNA spiked in.

This clonotype was found a few times. V usage is TRBV29-1 and J usage is TRBJ2-7; D possibly corresponds to TRBD1 (6 bases). The V end was cut by 4 bases, the J end by 2 bases, with 27 bases between. The germline V gene encodes CDR1 SQVTM and CDR2 ANQGSEA. The CDR3 is 18 residues long. CDR3 bases: TGCAGCGTTGTAGTGGTATTATGGGACAAAGAAATCCCCTACGAGCAGTACTTC. Its translation is CSVVVVLWDKEIPYEQYF.

This clonotype was seen at least ten times. This chain joins TRBV6-1 and TRBJ1-4; D is uncertain. This CDR3 region has 14 residues. Trimming took off 10 bases at V and 6 bases at J, with 18 bases between the two ends. Germline V gives CDR1 MNHNS, CDR2 SASEGT. CDR3 amino acids: CATRVGYGHEKLFF. CDR3 bases: TGTGCCACCCGAGTAGGGTATGGACATGAAAAACTGTTTTTT.

This clonotype was seen ten or more times. The chain links TRBV6-1 to TRBJ1-1; 7 bases are a match to TRBD1. Per germline, CDR1 MNHNS and CDR2 SASEGT. CDR3 length: 15 amino acids. Trimming cost V 1 base and J 0 bases; bases outside gene matches: 2. This CDR3 reads CASSEVGQMNTEAFF. The CDR3 DNA follows: TGTGCCAGCAGTGAAGTGGGACAGATGAACACTGAAGCTTTCTTT.

This clonotype was seen many times. This rearrangement joins TRBV11-3 to TRBJ2-3; no definite D call. The CDR3 covers 13 residues. The V gene lost 7 bases and the J gene lost 3 bases, with 11 bases spanning the gap. Per the germline V gene, CDR1 is SGHNT and CDR2 is YENEEA. In DNA form, the CDR3 reads TGTGCCAGCACCATCAGACCGACAGATACGCAGTATTTT. Translation: CASTIRPTDTQYF. Based on the CDR3 plus reference TRBV11-3 and TRBJ2-3, the full variable domain is EAGVVQSPRYKIIEKKQPVAFWCNPISGHNTLYWYLQNLGQGPELLIRYENEEAVDDSQLPKDRFSAERLKGVDSTLKIQPAELGDSAVYLCASTIRPTDTQYFGPGTRLTVL.

This clonotype was recorded at least ten times. The genes are TRBV19 and TRBJ2-3; D is uncertain. Between the trimmed V and J ends, which lost 3 bases and 7 bases, there was a span of 11 bases. The CDR3 runs to 13 residues. Per germline, CDR1 LNHDA and CDR2 SQIVND (reference sequence). The DNA of the CDR3 is TGTGCCAGTAGTATTTTCCCGAGAAATACGCAGTATTTT. The encoded protein is CASSIFPRNTQYF.

This clonotype was seen ten or more times. The rearrangement uses TRBV7-3 and TRBJ2-7; 10 nucleotides line up with TRBD1. This CDR3 region has 15 residues. Germline trimming cut 6 bases from V and 3 bases from J; bases unmatched to any gene: 8. Germline V gives CDR1 SGHTA, CDR2 FQGTGA. This CDR3 is CASRMDRGGYYEQYF. CDR3 DNA sequence: TGTGCCAGCAGAATGGACAGGGGGGGATACTACGAGCAGTACTTC.

There are many counts of this clonotype. The CDR3 spells CASSQSGSAGGKETQYF. DNA of the CDR3: TGCGCCAGCAGTCAATCGGGGAGCGCAGGGGGCAAAGAGACCCAGTACTTC. The chain uses TRBV23-1 and TRBJ2-5; 8 bases match TRBD1. Being an ORF, TRBV23-1 has a function that is uncertain. The J segment lost 3 bases and the V segment lost 0 bases, leaving 9 bases of the junction unmatched. The CDR3 runs to 17 residues.

To note about this clonotype: Given a much more abundant clone one base away, this may be a read error. The genes are TRBV29-1 and TRBJ2-4, with D unresolved. This CDR3 comprises 13 residues. Germline loops: CDR1 SQVTM, CDR2 ANQGSEA. In DNA, the CDR3 is TGCAGCGTTGGAACAGAGGCCAGAAACATTCAGTACTTC. This sequence encodes CSVGTEARNIQYF.

This clonotype appeared many times. CDR3 coding DNA: TGTGCCAGCGAGCCTACTCTGACAGGGGGCTTGGATACGCAGTATTTT. Translating gives CASEPTLTGGLDTQYF. V gene TRBV5-5 combines with J gene TRBJ2-3; 10 nucleotides line up with TRBD1. The CDR3 has 16 residues. The J segment lost 6 bases and the V segment lost 7 bases, leaving 14 bases of the junction unmatched. Germline V gene lookup returns CDR1 SGHKS and CDR2 YYEKEE (reference sequence). The full variable domain, completed using reference TRBV5-5 and TRBJ2-3, is DAGVTQSPTHLIKTRGQQVTLRCSPISGHKSVSWYQQVLGQGPQFIFQYYEKEERGRGNFPDRFSARQFPNYSSELNVNALLLGDSALYLCASEPTLTGGLDTQYFGPGTRLTVL.

Regarding this clonotype: One base away lies a much larger clone, so this may be a sequencing read error. The DNA of the CDR3 is TGTGCCAGCAGCGCACAGGGAAGGGGGAGCACTGAAGCTTTCTTT. Its translation: CASSAQGRGSTEAFF. The chain uses TRBV7-9 and TRBJ1-1; D is perhaps TRBD1 (6 bases). The V and J ends lost 5 bases and 4 bases respectively, with 17 bases between them. Germline V CDR1 and CDR2: SEHNR, FQNEAQ (reference sequence). This CDR3 spans 15 amino acids.

The J gene is TRBJ1-4, the V gene TRBV5-5; D uncertain. CDR1 is SGHKS and CDR2 is YYEKEE in the germline V gene (reference sequence). This CDR3 contains 18 residues. V lost 4 bases, J lost 3 bases, and 22 bases lay in between. DNA of the CDR3: TGTGCCAGCAGCGTCTCCCCGGGTCCAAAGCAGGCTAATGAAAAACTGTTTTTT. This codes for CASSVSPGPKQANEKLFF.

This clonotype has a count of ten or more. The DNA of the CDR3 is TGTGCCAGCAGCGGACGACAGGGACCCAACACAGATACGCAGTATTTT. Amino acids: CASSGRQGPNTDTQYF. This chain uses TRBV21-1 with TRBJ2-3; TRBD1, the table's D call, lacks a check against the DNA. TRBV21-1 is a documented pseudogene. This CDR3 has 16 residues.

At least ten counts were recorded for this clonotype. This chain links TRBV30 with TRBJ1-1; the D is unclear. CDR1 GTSNPN and CDR2 SVGIG come from the germline V gene (reference sequence). CDR3 length: 13 amino acids. V lost 2 bases and J 0 bases, leaving 7 bases between the germline ends. The CDR3 protein is CAWSLSLNTEAFF. In DNA, the CDR3 is TGTGCCTGGAGTCTATCCCTGAACACTGAAGCTTTCTTT.

The table lists this clonotype with many counts. Here the CDR3 reads CASSFGGELNTGELFF. Written as DNA, the CDR3 is TGTGCCAGCAGCTTTGGCGGGGAATTGAACACCGGGGAGCTGTTTTTT. The chain has TRBV7-8 and TRBJ2-2; D perhaps matches TRBD2 (6 bases). Germline loops: CDR1 SGHVS, CDR2 FQNEAQ. CDR3 length: 16 amino acids. The V end lost 3 bases, the J end lost 1 base, and 12 bases lay between the germline ends.

The chain's CDR3 is CASSLFSLPEGETQYF. The CDR3 region has the DNA TGTGCCAGCAGCTTATTCTCGCTTCCCGAGGGAGAGACCCAGTACTTC. The gene calls are TRBV7-2 and TRBJ2-5; D perhaps matches TRBD2 (5 bases). Trimming pared 2 bases from V and 4 bases from J, leaving 17 bases between. Per germline, CDR1 SGHTA and CDR2 FQGNSA. This CDR3 comprises 16 residues.

This clonotype came up many times. The V and J genes are TRBV7-9 and TRBJ2-7, with D perhaps matching TRBD1 or TRBD2 (5 bases each). CDR1 is SEHNR, CDR2 FQNEAQ, per germline (reference sequence). The ends were cut back, 1 base at V and 4 bases at J, with 14 bases in the middle. This CDR3 contains 15 residues. The CDR3 here is CASSLVARGVYEQYF. The CDR3 DNA reads as TGTGCCAGCAGCTTAGTGGCTAGAGGGGTGTACGAGCAGTACTTC.

This clonotype was counted many times. The gene calls are TRBV28 and TRBJ2-2, with 9 bases lining up with TRBD2. The J segment lost 1 base and the V segment lost 8 bases, leaving 11 bases of the junction unmatched. The CDR3 sequence is 17 residues long. The V gene's germline CDR1 is MDHEN and CDR2 SYDVKM. The CDR3 DNA sequence: TGTGCCAGCCGCAAAAAGGCTAGCGGGATGAACACCGGGGAGCTGTTTTTT. Amino acids: CASRKKASGMNTGELFF.